The clone carrying this T cell receptor beta chain was detected once. Its antigen remains unknown. This record comes from a study of response to subunit inactivated influenza vaccine. Study-wide findings and caveats: The authors suggested that every seasonal influenza vaccination recruits few new T cells.

TCRdb re-called the RT-PCR reads through MiXCR, storing one row per CDR3 protein. Here the sample spans around 480,000 distinct CDR3 sequences, 15% to 20% being singletons. V lost 3 bases and J lost 8; bases outside the gene matches: 11. This CDR3 contains 15 residues. In germline, CDR1 is SGHTS, CDR2 YDEGEE. The chain uses TRBV5-8 and TRBJ2-7; 10 bases are shared with TRBD2. The sample in question was CD4+ T cells sorted from PBMCs, obtained around 2 years after vaccination. The TCR sequence derives from a man aged 45-69 years who received an inactivated influenza vaccine. CDR3 sequence (DNA): TGTGCCAGCAGCTCCCTAGCGGGAGCAGCCCTCCAGCAGTACTTC. Amino acid sequence: CASSSLAGAALQQYF.